This is a list of T cell receptor beta chains from one sample in a study of T-cell memory formation after mild COVID-19. TCRdb passed the 5' RACE reads through MiXCR, listing each CDR3 protein once. The table records about 400,000 distinct CDR3 sequences, approximately 25% of them present only once. Sequencing was carried out using PBMCs or a T cell subset sorted from them (not recorded which). The receptor source for this set is an adult woman who had mild COVID-19 (a few samples of this study predate the infection). Cell type and time point are not known. Both conserved end residues are part of each CDR3. The D gene is left open where the match is weak. A row's size may be missing; if present it is once, few, many or a size class.

TRBJ1-5 | TRBV5-6 | TRBD1 | NA | CASSSTGQVRTQHF | TGTGCCAGCAGCTCCACAGGACAGGTCAGGACCCAGCATTTT
TRBJ2-2 | TRBV24-1 | TRBD2 | once | CATSDRSPYSGDPTGELFF | TGTGCCACCAGTGATCGGAGCCCCTACAGCGGGGACCCCACCGGGGAGCTGTTTTTT
TRBJ2-2 | TRBV2 | NA | few | CASSGDSLNTGELFF | TGTGCCAGCAGCGGAGACAGCCTTAACACCGGGGAGCTGTTTTTT
TRBJ2-6 | TRBV7-6 | NA | few | CASSLEVLGASGANVLTF | TGTGCCAGCAGCTTAGAGGTTTTGGGCGCCTCTGGGGCCAACGTCCTGACTTTC
TRBJ1-2 | TRBV15 | NA | NA | CATSRGVGIHYGYTF | TGTGCCACCAGCAGAGGAGTTGGGATTCACTATGGCTACACCTTC
TRBJ2-7 | TRBV7-2 | NA | NA | CASSTRTNSYEQYF | TGTGCCAGCAGCACAAGGACCAACTCCTACGAGCAGTACTTC
TRBJ2-7 | TRBV24-1 | NA | once | CATSTPGFDEQYF | TGTGCCACCAGCACTCCAGGCTTCGACGAGCAGTACTTC
TRBJ2-7 | TRBV30 | NA | NA | CAWSPDVRLEQYF | TGTGCCTGGAGCCCCGACGTCCGACTTGAGCAGTACTTC
TRBJ2-1 | TRBV7-3 | TRBD2 | NA | CASSLTGSGRSYNEQFF | TGTGCCAGCAGCTTAACAGGTAGCGGGAGGTCCTACAATGAGCAGTTCTTC
TRBJ1-1 | TRBV7-9 | NA | few | CASSLVRGMNTEAFF | TGTGCCAGCAGCTTAGTTCGTGGAATGAACACTGAAGCTTTCTTT
TRBJ2-1 | TRBV5-6 | NA | NA | CASTLRGIDGNNEQFF | TGTGCCAGCACCTTACGGGGGATTGACGGAAACAATGAGCAGTTCTTC
TRBJ2-7 | TRBV6-1 | NA | NA | CASRASWDEQYF | TGTGCCAGCAGAGCCTCCTGGGACGAGCAGTACTTC
TRBJ2-3 | TRBV5-1 | TRBD1 | few | CASSATGGFVDTQYF | TGCGCCAGCAGCGCGACAGGGGGGTTTGTAGATACGCAGTATTTT
TRBJ1-5 | TRBV9 | NA | many | CASSVAGEGQPQHF | TGTGCCAGCAGCGTAGCTGGGGAGGGCCAGCCCCAGCATTTT
TRBJ2-4 | TRBV6-2/TRBV6-3 | TRBD2 | NA | CASSPPGLAGGGIQYF | TGTGCCAGCAGTCCTCCGGGACTAGCGGGGGGCGGCATTCAGTACTTC
TRBJ2-3 | TRBV4-2 | NA | NA | CASSQLSGTDTQYF | TGTGCCAGCAGCCAACTGTCAGGCACAGATACGCAGTATTTT
TRBJ2-5 | TRBV2 | TRBD2 | few | CASSSGVETQYF | TGTGCCAGCTCTAGCGGGGTAGAGACCCAGTACTTC
TRBJ1-2 | TRBV24-1 | TRBD1 | few | CATSDAGTAYGYTF | TGTGCCACCAGTGATGCCGGGACAGCGTATGGCTACACCTTC
TRBJ1-1 | TRBV4-1 | TRBD1 | few | CASSDDRGSGTEAFF | TGCGCCAGCAGCGATGACAGGGGTAGTGGCACTGAAGCTTTCTTT
TRBJ2-1 | TRBV9 | NA | few | CASSVVAATYNEQFF | TGTGCCAGCAGCGTAGTTGCAGCCACCTACAATGAGCAGTTCTTC
TRBJ2-6 | TRBV27 | NA | few | CASSTVAGANVLTF | TGTGCCAGCTCTACAGTAGCTGGGGCCAACGTCCTGACTTTC
TRBJ2-1 | TRBV2 | NA | few | CASRLLEYNEQFF | TGTGCCAGCAGGCTACTAGAGTACAATGAGCAGTTCTTC
TRBJ2-5 | TRBV7-9 | TRBD1 | NA | CASSLAPGGSETQYF | TGTGCCAGCAGCTTAGCGCCAGGGGGCAGTGAGACCCAGTACTTC
TRBJ2-5 | TRBV5-1 | TRBD2 | NA | CASRAGLAGGYQETQYF | TGCGCCAGCAGAGCGGGACTAGCGGGGGGGTACCAAGAGACCCAGTACTTC
TRBJ2-5 | TRBV12-3/TRBV12-4 | TRBD2 | NA | CASLGLAEWETQYF | TGTGCCAGCTTAGGGCTAGCGGAATGGGAGACCCAGTACTTC
TRBJ1-4 | TRBV2 | NA | few | CASSGRNEKLFF | TGTGCCAGCAGCGGCAGGAATGAAAAACTGTTTTTT
TRBJ2-1 | TRBV20-1 | NA | NA | CSALPGSYNEQFF | TGCAGTGCCCTCCCGGGATCCTACAATGAGCAGTTCTTC
TRBJ2-7 | TRBV5-5 | TRBD1 | NA | CASSPRGTGVFSEQYF | TGTGCCAGCAGCCCCCGGGGGACAGGGGTTTTTAGCGAGCAGTACTTC
TRBJ2-7 | TRBV29-1 | TRBD2 | few | CSVEWAASGTPSYEQYF | TGCAGCGTTGAATGGGCGGCTAGCGGTACCCCCTCCTACGAGCAGTACTTC
TRBJ1-1 | TRBV20-1 | NA | few | CSPREGNTEAFF | TGCAGTCCACGGGAGGGGAACACTGAAGCTTTCTTT
TRBJ2-3 | TRBV7-2 | NA | NA | CASSSGRETDTQYF | TGTGCCAGCAGCTCAGGACGGGAGACAGATACGCAGTATTTT
TRBJ2-3 | TRBV24-1 | TRBD1 | NA | CATSDLTGGNTQYF | TGTGCCACCAGTGATTTGACAGGGGGAAATACGCAGTATTTT
TRBJ2-7 | TRBV7-2 | NA | few | CASSSNRAAYEQYF | TGTGCCAGCAGCTCAAACAGGGCCGCCTACGAGCAGTACTTC
TRBJ2-1 | TRBV5-1 | NA | NA | CASSLEWAGAAYNEQFF | TGCGCCAGCAGCTTGGAGTGGGCGGGGGCGGCCTACAATGAGCAGTTCTTC
TRBJ2-2 | TRBV6-5 | NA | few | CASPDPNTGELFF | TGTGCCAGCCCGGACCCGAACACCGGGGAGCTGTTTTTT
TRBJ1-1 | TRBV7-6 | NA | NA | CASSPRPDDTEAFF | TGTGCCAGCAGCCCTCGACCCGATGACACTGAAGCTTTCTTT
TRBJ2-7 | TRBV4-1 | TRBD2 | NA | CASSPYGGAPGEQYF | TGCGCCAGCAGCCCTTACGGGGGGGCCCCCGGCGAGCAGTACTTC
TRBJ1-6 | TRBV9 | TRBD1 | NA | CASSVEGAGNSPLHF | TGTGCCAGCAGCGTGGAGGGGGCTGGGAATTCACCCCTCCACTTT
TRBJ2-7 | TRBV6-6 | NA | NA | CASRTDSPVRQYF | TGTGCCAGCAGGACGGACAGCCCGGTACGTCAGTACTTC
TRBJ2-1 | TRBV5-6 | NA | NA | CASSLSLRGGYNEQFF | TGTGCCAGCAGCTTGTCGTTGCGGGGAGGCTACAATGAGCAGTTCTTC
TRBJ2-7 | TRBV6-2/TRBV6-3 | NA | NA | CASRGFGRREQYF | TGTGCCAGCAGGGGCTTCGGGCGGAGGGAGCAGTACTTC
TRBJ1-3 | TRBV7-9 | NA | NA | CASSHTQASAGNTIYF | TGTGCCAGCAGCCATACACAGGCGTCGGCGGGAAACACCATATATTTT
TRBJ2-4 | TRBV14 | NA | few | CASSHRGVAKNIQYF | TGTGCCAGCAGCCACAGGGGAGTAGCCAAAAACATTCAGTACTTC
TRBJ1-2 | TRBV20-1 | TRBD1 | NA | CSAGGDRRTYTF | TGCAGTGCTGGGGGGGACAGGCGTACCTACACCTTC
TRBJ2-1 | TRBV7-9 | TRBD1 | NA | CASSLSWGQGGNEQFF | TGTGCCAGCAGCTTAAGTTGGGGACAGGGGGGTAATGAGCAGTTCTTC
TRBJ1-1 | TRBV11-1 | NA | NA | CASSFGHDTEAFF | TGTGCCAGCAGCTTTGGGCACGACACTGAAGCTTTCTTT
TRBJ1-4 | TRBV20-1 | NA | NA | CSARDSAGEKLFF | TGCAGTGCTAGAGATTCTGCCGGGGAAAAACTGTTTTTT
TRBJ1-5 | TRBV27 | TRBD1 | NA | CASSWTGGSLVVNQPQHF | TGTGCCAGCAGCTGGACAGGGGGCTCCCTAGTAGTTAATCAGCCCCAGCATTTT
TRBJ2-1 | TRBV18 | NA | NA | CASSPQTGTEQFF | TGTGCCAGCTCACCACAAACCGGGACCGAGCAGTTCTTC
TRBJ1-2 | TRBV6-5 | NA | few | CAASKEEAANYGYTF | TGTGCCGCGAGCAAGGAAGAGGCCGCTAACTATGGCTACACCTTC
TRBJ2-7 | TRBV2 | NA | few | CASSDMADIETYEQYF | TGTGCCAGCAGTGATATGGCCGACATAGAGACCTACGAGCAGTACTTC
TRBJ1-2 | TRBV18 | NA | NA | CASSRDNANYGYTF | TGTGCCAGCTCACGGGACAACGCGAACTATGGCTACACCTTC
TRBJ2-3 | TRBV11-3 | TRBD2 | NA | CASSQGLAESDTQYF | TGTGCCAGCAGCCAAGGACTAGCGGAGTCAGATACGCAGTATTTT
TRBJ1-1 | TRBV4-2 | NA | few | CASSPHSDLDNTEAFF | TGTGCCAGCAGCCCCCACTCGGACCTAGACAACACTGAAGCTTTCTTT
TRBJ1-6 | TRBV12-3/TRBV12-4 | NA | NA | CASTDQGENSPLHF | TGTGCCAGCACCGACCAAGGGGAGAATTCACCCCTCCACTTT
TRBJ2-1 | TRBV4-3 | TRBD2 | few | CASSQAAGGGLAGGNEQFF | TGCGCCAGCAGCCAAGCTGCGGGGGGAGGACTAGCGGGAGGCAATGAGCAGTTCTTC
TRBJ1-2 | TRBV7-8 | TRBD1 | NA | CASSFGSGGKIYGYTF | TGTGCCAGCAGCTTCGGTTCAGGGGGCAAGATCTATGGCTACACCTTC
TRBJ2-3 | TRBV6-5 | NA | NA | CASSYRSTDTQYF | TGTGCCAGCAGTTATCGGAGCACAGATACGCAGTATTTT